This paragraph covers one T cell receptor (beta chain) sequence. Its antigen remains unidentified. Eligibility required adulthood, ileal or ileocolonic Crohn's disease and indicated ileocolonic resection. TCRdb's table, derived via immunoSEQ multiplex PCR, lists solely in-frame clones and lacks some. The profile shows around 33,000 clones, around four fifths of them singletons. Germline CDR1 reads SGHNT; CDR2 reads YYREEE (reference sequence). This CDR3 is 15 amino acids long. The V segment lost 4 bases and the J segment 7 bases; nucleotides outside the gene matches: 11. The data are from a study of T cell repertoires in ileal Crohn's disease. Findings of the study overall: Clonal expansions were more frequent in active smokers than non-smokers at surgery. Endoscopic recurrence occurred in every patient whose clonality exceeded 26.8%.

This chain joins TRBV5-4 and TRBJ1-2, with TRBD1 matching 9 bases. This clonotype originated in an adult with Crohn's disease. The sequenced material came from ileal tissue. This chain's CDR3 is CASSGARTGDRGYTF. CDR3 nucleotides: TGTGCCAGCAGCGGGGCCCGGACAGGGGATCGTGGCTACACCTTC.